These T cell receptor beta chains were read from a single sample in a study of cytomegalovirus exposure and HLA in healthy donors. Method: immunoSEQ multiplex PCR; TCRdb's copy keeps in-frame clones and lacks some. The data hold a few hundred thousand clones, with roughly 90% observed a single time. Source material: PBMCs. The receptors were gathered from a woman aged 18-29 years in good health and CMV-seronegative. CDR3s include the opening cysteine and the closing phenylalanine or tryptophan. A D gene is named only where the DNA matches it firmly. Clone size is shown for a subset of rows, as once, few, many or a class of expanded clone.

d_call	v_call	j_call	clone_size	cdr3_aa	cdr3_nt
.	TRBV28	TRBJ1-4	.	CASSLGGRDEKLFF	TGTGCCAGCAGTCTAGGGGGGAGGGATGAAAAACTGTTTTTT
TRBD2	TRBV4-1	TRBJ2-7	.	CASSQASGGLSSYEQYF	TGCGCCAGCAGCCAGGCTAGCGGGGGGTTGAGCTCCTACGAGCAGTACTTC
.	TRBV6-1	TRBJ2-3	.	CASSERDTQYF	TGTGCCAGCAGTGAGAGAGATACGCAGTATTTT
TRBD1	TRBV10-3	TRBJ2-5	.	CAISGQGAGQETQYF	TGTGCCATCAGTGGACAGGGAGCCGGCCAAGAGACCCAGTACTTC
.	TRBV6-5	TRBJ2-6	.	CASSAGAGGANVLTF	TGTGCCAGCAGTGCCGGGGCGGGAGGGGCCAACGTCCTGACTTTC
.	TRBV5-4	TRBJ1-2	.	CASSPDRSYGYTF	TGTGCCAGCAGCCCCGACAGGAGCTATGGCTACACCTTC
.	TRBV9	TRBJ2-6	.	CATRGSNSGANVLTF	TGTGCCACCCGGGGGTCGAACTCTGGGGCCAACGTCCTGACTTTC
.	TRBV19	TRBJ1-1	.	CASSTQGRGGAFF	TGTGCCAGTAGTACCCAGGGGAGGGGAGGAGCTTTCTTT
TRBD1	TRBV6-1	TRBJ1-3	.	CASSVGQALTGAGNTIYF	TGTGCCAGCAGTGTGGGACAGGCGCTCACCGGAGCGGGAAACACCATATATTTT
TRBD2	TRBV28	TRBJ2-7	.	CASSRLGTSGYEQYF	TGTGCCAGCAGCCGACTGGGGACTAGCGGCTACGAGCAGTACTTC
TRBD1	TRBV11-2	TRBJ1-3	.	CASSLQGVSGNTIYF	TGTGCCAGCAGCTTACAGGGGGTATCTGGAAACACCATATATTTT
TRBD1	TRBV5-1	TRBJ2-3	.	CASSRNPQGAREDTQYF	TGCGCCAGCAGCAGGAACCCGCAGGGGGCGCGGGAAGATACGCAGTATTTT
.	TRBV9	TRBJ2-1	.	CASSSHGSSKKFF	TGTGCCAGCAGCTCCCATGGGAGTAGTAAAAAGTTCTTC
TRBD1	TRBV18	TRBJ2-7	.	CASSPGTAYEQYF	TGTGCCAGCTCACCAGGGACAGCCTACGAGCAGTACTTC
TRBD1	TRBV28	TRBJ1-1	.	CASSQTDRGPHTEAFF	TGTGCCAGCAGTCAGACCGACAGGGGGCCTCACACTGAAGCTTTCTTT
.	TRBV5-1	TRBJ1-1	.	CASSPEGWGSTEAFF	TGCGCCAGCAGCCCGGAGGGCTGGGGGAGCACTGAAGCTTTCTTT
.	TRBV14	TRBJ2-5	.	CASSQGGLETQYF	TGTGCCAGCAGCCAAGGCGGGTTAGAGACCCAGTACTTC
.	TRBV27	TRBJ1-4	.	CASSLSIVLPPGDNEKLFF	TGTGCCAGCAGTTTATCGATCGTTCTCCCTCCGGGGGATAATGAAAAACTGTTTTTT
TRBD2	TRBV10-1	TRBJ2-5	once	CASVELAGGKETQYF	TGCGCCAGCGTGGAACTAGCGGGGGGGAAAGAGACCCAGTACTTC
.	TRBV19	TRBJ2-2	.	CASSPWGNTGELFF	TGTGCCAGTAGTCCCTGGGGCAACACCGGGGAGCTGTTTTTT
.	TRBV5-1	TRBJ2-6	.	CASSLEPSRSSGANVLTF	TGCGCCAGCAGCTTGGAACCTTCACGGAGCTCTGGGGCCAACGTCCTGACTTTC
.	TRBV7-9	TRBJ2-3	.	CASSLPRNTDTQYF	TGTGCCAGCAGCTTACCTAGGAACACAGATACGCAGTATTTT
TRBD2	TRBV6-5	TRBJ2-1	.	CASSYSAGGAYNEQFF	TGTGCCAGCAGTTACTCCGCGGGGGGGGCCTACAATGAGCAGTTCTTC